A single sample is the source of the 2 T cell receptor beta chains below, sequenced in a study of T cells of healthy individuals. TCRdb reprocessed the 5' RACE reads via MiXCR and lists one record per CDR3 protein. Here the sample spans approximately 52,000 distinct CDR3 sequences, over 12% being singletons. The receptors shown here come from a human donor in good health.

The chain uses TRBV10-3 and TRBJ1-1, with TRBD1 matching over 8 bases. Trimming at V came to 10 bases and at J to 3 bases, leaving 7 bases not matched to a gene. This CDR3 contains 13 residues. Per the germline V gene, CDR1 is ENHRY and CDR2 is SYGVKD. DNA for the CDR3: TGTGCCACAGACCAGGGGGCGGACACTGAAGCTTTCTTT. Its protein product is CATDQGADTEAFF.

This clonotype was seen at least ten times. The gene calls are TRBV20-1 and TRBJ2-5, with D hard to call. The V gene lost 4 bases and the J gene lost 3 bases, with 15 bases spanning the gap. This CDR3 has 14 residues. The germline V gene encodes CDR1 DFQATT and CDR2 SNEGSKA (reference sequence). The CDR3 sequence: CSAISGDGKETQYF. CDR3 nucleotides: TGCAGTGCTATCTCAGGTGATGGGAAAGAGACCCAGTACTTC.